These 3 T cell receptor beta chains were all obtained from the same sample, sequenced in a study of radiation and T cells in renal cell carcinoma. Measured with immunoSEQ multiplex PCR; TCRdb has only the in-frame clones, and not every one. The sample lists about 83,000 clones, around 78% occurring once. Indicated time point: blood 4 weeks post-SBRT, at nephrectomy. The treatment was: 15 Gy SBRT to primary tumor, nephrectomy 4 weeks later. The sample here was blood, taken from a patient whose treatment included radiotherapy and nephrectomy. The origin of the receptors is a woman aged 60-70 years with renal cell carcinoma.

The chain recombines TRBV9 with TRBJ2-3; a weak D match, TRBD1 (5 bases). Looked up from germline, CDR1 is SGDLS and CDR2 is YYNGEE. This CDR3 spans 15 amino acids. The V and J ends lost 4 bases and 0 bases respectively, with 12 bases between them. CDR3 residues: CASSSHRGSTDTQYF. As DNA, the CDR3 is TGTGCCAGCAGCTCCCATAGGGGCAGCACAGATACGCAGTATTTT.

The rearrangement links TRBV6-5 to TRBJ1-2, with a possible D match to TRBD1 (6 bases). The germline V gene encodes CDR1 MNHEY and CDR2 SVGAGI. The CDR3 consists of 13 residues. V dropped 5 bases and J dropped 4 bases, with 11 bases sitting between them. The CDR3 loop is CASSKTGIYGYTF. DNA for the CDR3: TGTGCCAGCAGTAAAACAGGGATCTATGGCTACACCTTC.

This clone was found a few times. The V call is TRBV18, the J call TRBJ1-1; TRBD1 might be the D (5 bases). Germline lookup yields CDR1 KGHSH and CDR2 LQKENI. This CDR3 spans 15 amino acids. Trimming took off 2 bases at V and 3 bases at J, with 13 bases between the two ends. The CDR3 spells CASSPYSGGHTEAFF. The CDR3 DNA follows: TGTGCCAGCTCACCATACAGTGGGGGACACACTGAAGCTTTCTTT.